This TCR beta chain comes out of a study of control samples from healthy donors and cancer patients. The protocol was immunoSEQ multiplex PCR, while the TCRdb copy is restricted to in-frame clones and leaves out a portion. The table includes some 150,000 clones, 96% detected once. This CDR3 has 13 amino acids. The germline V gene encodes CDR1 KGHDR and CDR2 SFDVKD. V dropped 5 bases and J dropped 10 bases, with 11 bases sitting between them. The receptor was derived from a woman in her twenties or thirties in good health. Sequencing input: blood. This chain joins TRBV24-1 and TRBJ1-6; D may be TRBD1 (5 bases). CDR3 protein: CATSVGGRSPLHF. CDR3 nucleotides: TGTGCCACCAGTGTCGGGGGTCGGTCACCCCTCCACTTT.